This TCR beta chain was identified during a study of cytomegalovirus exposure and HLA in healthy donors. This clone was counted once. Sequenced by immunoSEQ multiplex PCR; TCRdb stores in-frame clones only, minus some. The table shows more than 95,000 clones, with approximately 90% occurring only once. Sequenced material: PBMCs. The clonotype originates from a woman in her late teens or twenties in good health and CMV-seronegative.

This CDR3 reads CASSFRTGWPTGELFF. In DNA form, the CDR3 reads TGTGCCAGCAGCTTTCGGACAGGCTGGCCCACCGGGGAGCTGTTTTTT. This sequence joins TRBV7-8 and TRBJ2-2, with TRBD1 identical over 7 bases. V gave up 3 bases and J gave up 4 bases; unmatched junction bases: 8. CDR1 SGHVS and CDR2 FQNEAQ come from the germline V gene. CDR3 size: 16 residues.